A single sample is the source of the 24 T cell receptor beta chains below, sequenced in a study of blood T cell repertoires in COVID-19. Data came from immunoSEQ multiplex PCR; TCRdb stores just in-frame clones and leaves some out. This repertoire shows some 240,000 clones, roughly four fifths found once; its top ten account for around 3.5%. Source material: PBMCs or T cells enriched from blood (not recorded which). The receptors stem from a man between 50 and 59 years old who had recovered from COVID-19.

The chain uses TRBV7-9 and TRBJ1-1; D might be TRBD1 (5 bases). This CDR3 is built from 13 residues. V was shortened by 5 bases and J by 0 bases, with 7 bases between the two germline ends. Germline V lookup: CDR1 SEHNR, CDR2 FQNEAQ (reference sequence). CDR3 amino acids: CASSTDMNTEAFF. CDR3 coding DNA: TGTGCCAGCAGCACGGACATGAACACTGAAGCTTTCTTT.

The V call is TRBV24-1, the J call TRBJ2-5; TRBD2 agrees at 9 bases. Trimming at V came to 3 bases and at J to 4 bases, leaving 14 bases not matched to a gene. The CDR3 runs 18 residues. Germline V gene data show CDR1 as KGHDR and CDR2 as SFDVKD. This CDR3 is CATSDNLEAGGVRETQYF. The CDR3 DNA follows: TGTGCCACCAGTGATAATTTGGAAGCGGGAGGTGTTCGAGAGACCCAGTACTTC.

J is TRBJ2-7 and V is TRBV12-5, with a possible D match to TRBD1 (5 bases). The CDR3 has 14 residues. Trimming removed 3 bases from V and 5 bases from J, with 14 bases in between. Germline CDR1 is LGHNT and CDR2 is FRNRAP. The CDR3 DNA is TGTGCTAGTGGTTTCGGTCAGGGTGGGAACGAGCAGTACTTC. Translated: CASGFGQGGNEQYF.

The chain carries TRBV29-1 and TRBJ1-5, with no clear D. In germline, CDR1 is SQVTM, CDR2 ANQGSEA. Trimming cost V 4 bases and J 5 bases, with 12 bases left between them. The CDR3 loop spans 13 amino acids. CDR3 protein: CSVVGEIDQPQHF. The CDR3 DNA reads as TGCAGCGTTGTCGGGGAGATAGATCAGCCCCAGCATTTT.

The J gene is TRBJ1-1, the V gene TRBV7-3; a possible D gene is TRBD1 (6 bases). The CDR3 runs 14 residues. V dropped 6 bases and J dropped 0 bases, with 11 bases sitting between them. CDR1 SGHTA and CDR2 FQGTGA come from the germline V gene. The CDR3 bases are TGTGCCAGCAGGGAGGACAGTATGAACACTGAAGCTTTCTTT. Residues: CASREDSMNTEAFF.

This clone was picked up a small number of times. The V gene is TRBV6-4, the J gene TRBJ2-1; the match to TRBD1 covers 11 bases. Per germline, CDR1 MRHNA and CDR2 SNTAGT. The J segment lost 12 bases and the V segment lost 3 bases, leaving 13 bases of the junction unmatched. This CDR3 spans 16 amino acids. DNA for the CDR3: TGTGCCAGCAGTGAGCCGGGACAGGGGGGCTTGCATGGGCAGTTCTTC. Protein: CASSEPGQGGLHGQFF.

This clone has only one observation. The chain recombines TRBV5-6 with TRBJ2-5, with 14 bases lining up with TRBD2. The J segment lost 2 bases and the V segment lost 3 bases, leaving 3 bases of the junction unmatched. Looked up from germline, CDR1 is SGHDT and CDR2 is YYEEEE. There are 16 residues in the CDR3. In nucleotides, the CDR3 is TGTGCCAGCAGCTACCGACTAGCGGGAGGGCAAGAGACCCAGTACTTC. Its translation: CASSYRLAGGQETQYF.

The chain couples TRBV2 to TRBJ1-5; D is unresolved. The V gene's germline CDR1 is SNHLY and CDR2 FYNNEI. Deletions cut 0 bases from V and 7 bases from J, with 7 bases between. This CDR3 is built from 13 residues. The DNA of the CDR3 is TGTGCCAGCAGTGAAGCGCGGGAACAGCCCCAGCATTTT. Protein: CASSEAREQPQHF.

The V and J genes are TRBV19 and TRBJ1-2; D unresolved. The CDR3 totals 13 residues. V was cut by 9 bases and J by 3 bases, with 14 bases left in between. The germline CDR1 and CDR2 sequences are LNHDA and SQIVND (reference sequence). CDR3: CASLEKGHYGYTF. CDR3 DNA sequence: TGTGCCAGCCTAGAAAAAGGTCACTATGGCTACACCTTC.

The chain recombines TRBV19 with TRBJ2-3; no definite D call. Germline loops: CDR1 LNHDA, CDR2 SQIVND (reference sequence). Trimming removed 5 bases from V and 5 bases from J, with 8 bases in between. The CDR3 is 12 amino acids. For the CDR3, the DNA is TGTGCCAGTAGTCGGGTACAAGATACGCAGTATTTT. It is translated as CASSRVQDTQYF.

The rearrangement links TRBV6-5 to TRBJ2-7; D is possibly TRBD1 (6 bases). Trimming stripped 6 bases from V and 0 bases from J, with 15 bases between. This CDR3 comprises 15 residues. Germline loops: CDR1 MNHEY, CDR2 SVGAGI. CDR3 loop: CASRSWTEGSYEQYF. The CDR3 DNA reads as TGTGCCAGCAGATCCTGGACAGAAGGCTCCTACGAGCAGTACTTC.

This clone has only a few counts. The chain combines TRBV5-1 with TRBJ2-3; 10 bases map to TRBD2. Germline V gives CDR1 SGHRS, CDR2 YFSETQ. The CDR3 contains 18 residues. V lost 2 bases to trimming and J lost 0 bases; unmatched junction nucleotides: 9. This CDR3 reads CASSLLGTSVTSTDTQYF. The CDR3 bases are TGCGCCAGCAGCTTACTCGGGACTAGCGTCACTAGCACAGATACGCAGTATTTT. Variable domain in full (rest from reference TRBV5-1 and TRBJ2-3): KAGVTQTPRYLIKTRGQQVTLSCSPISGHRSVSWYQQTPGQGLQFLFEYFSETQRNKGNFPGRFSGRQFSNSRSEMNVSTLELGDSALYLCASSLLGTSVTSTDTQYFGPGTRLTVL.

The chain combines TRBV19 with TRBJ1-5, with D tentatively TRBD1 (6 bases). Germline CDR1 and CDR2: LNHDA and SQIVND (reference sequence). The CDR3 consists of 13 residues. The V and J ends lost 8 bases and 4 bases respectively, with 12 bases between them. CDR3 coding DNA: TGTGCCAGTTTGGGGGCCAGGAATCAGCCCCAGCATTTT. Protein sequence: CASLGARNQPQHF. Based on the CDR3 plus reference TRBV19 and TRBJ1-5, the full variable domain is DGGITQSPKYLFRKEGQNVTLSCEQNLNHDAMYWYRQDPGQGLRLIYYSQIVNDFQKGDIAEGYSVSREKKESFPLTVTSAQKNPTAFYLCASLGARNQPQHFGDGTRLSIL.

J is TRBJ2-7 and V is TRBV5-1, with D maybe TRBD2 (6 bases). The V end lost 4 bases, the J end lost 1 base, and 18 bases lay between the germline ends. The CDR3 is 16 residues long. CDR1 and CDR2 from the germline V gene are SGHRS and YFSETQ. In DNA form, the CDR3 reads TGCGCCAGCAGCCGCCTTAGCGGAGAGTGGTCCTACGAGCAGTACTTC. Translating it yields CASSRLSGEWSYEQYF.

The chain joins TRBV28 to TRBJ2-7; no firm D call. The CDR3 consists of 15 residues. Trimming cost V 2 bases and J 0 bases, with 11 bases left between them. Germline V CDR1 and CDR2: MDHEN, SYDVKM. CDR3 nucleotides: TGTGCCAGCAGTTTAGGTGGTGGCAGCTCCTACGAGCAGTACTTC. Protein: CASSLGGGSSYEQYF.

The chain joins TRBV7-9 to TRBJ1-2; no reliable D call. CDR1 and CDR2 (germline): SEHNR, FQNEAQ (reference sequence). The ends were cut back, 5 bases at V and 2 bases at J, with 15 bases in the middle. This CDR3 is 15 amino acids long. Written as DNA, the CDR3 is TGTGCCAGCAGCCCTTCCGGGGAGGTCAACTATGGCTACACCTTC. Translation: CASSPSGEVNYGYTF.

This rearrangement joins TRBV18 to TRBJ1-5, with a tentative D call TRBD1 (6 bases). The V end lost 3 bases, the J end lost 11 bases, and 17 bases lay between the germline ends. Germline CDR1 reads KGHSH; CDR2 reads LQKENI. The CDR3 consists of 14 residues. CDR3 loop: CASSPGGGQETQHF. The CDR3 bases are TGTGCCAGCTCACCGGGGGGGGGCCAGGAGACCCAGCATTTT.

The DNA for the CDR3 is TGTGCCAGCAGCCCCGTCCGCGGGAATGGCTACACCTTC. Translating it yields CASSPVRGNGYTF. This chain joins TRBV5-5 and TRBJ1-2; D unresolved. Germline CDR1 reads SGHKS; CDR2 reads YYEKEE (reference sequence). The CDR3 sequence is 13 residues long. With 4 bases removed from V and 6 bases from J, the gap between germline ends came to 13 bases.

The genes are TRBV15 and TRBJ2-3; possibly TRBD1 for D (6 bases). The V end was cut by 0 bases, the J end by 5 bases, with 18 bases between. Germline assignment: CDR1 LNHNV and CDR2 YYDKDF (reference sequence). CDR3 size: 17 residues. This CDR3 reads CATSRDRPGRGRDTQYF. The CDR3 DNA sequence: TGTGCCACCAGCAGAGATCGCCCAGGCAGGGGTAGAGATACGCAGTATTTT.

The V call is TRBV2, the J call TRBJ2-7; D possibly corresponds to TRBD1 (6 bases). V was pared by 2 bases and J by 3 bases, with 32 bases between. Germline V lookup: CDR1 SNHLY, CDR2 FYNNEI. This CDR3 has 21 amino acids. The DNA for the CDR3 is TGTGCCAGCAGTGAATGGGGATCAGGGGCGTCTGCTGTGGGACCGGTCTACGAGCAGTACTTC. Amino acid sequence: CASSEWGSGASAVGPVYEQYF.

This clone was found once. The chain is built from TRBV11-3 and TRBJ2-7, with a possible D match to TRBD1 (6 bases). Germline V gene lookup returns CDR1 SGHNT and CDR2 YENEEA. Deletions cut 5 bases from V and 4 bases from J, with 12 bases between. The CDR3 has 13 residues. The CDR3 loop is CASSRTGTYEQYF. The CDR3 nucleotides are TGTGCCAGCAGCCGTACAGGGACGTACGAGCAGTACTTC.

The chain carries TRBV25-1 and TRBJ1-2; D is perhaps TRBD1 (5 bases). The CDR3 length is 14 residues. Germline V CDR1 and CDR2: MGHDK, SYGVNS. V gave up 2 bases and J gave up 4 bases, with 11 bases separating them. The CDR3 DNA is TGTGCCAGCAGTGAAGCAGGGATTCCCTATGGCTACACCTTC. As protein: CASSEAGIPYGYTF.

The rearrangement joins TRBV7-2 to TRBJ2-7; 7 positions agree with TRBD2. CDR1 SGHTA and CDR2 FQGNSA come from the germline V gene. CDR3 size: 15 residues. V shed 5 bases and J 0 bases; nucleotides not matched to a gene: 7. CDR3 DNA: TGTGCCAGCAGCGCCCGAACTAGCGCCTCCTACGAGCAGTACTTC. Amino acid sequence: CASSARTSASYEQYF.

The CDR3: CASSPGSTGELFF. CDR3 in DNA: TGTGCCAGCAGTCCGGGGAGCACCGGGGAGCTGTTTTTT. This rearrangement joins TRBV6-4 to TRBJ2-2; tentatively, D is TRBD2 (5 bases). The V end lost 5 bases, the J end lost 4 bases, and 8 bases lay between the germline ends. The CDR3 length is 13 residues. CDR1 is MRHNA and CDR2 is SNTAGT in the germline V gene.